The 19 T cell receptor beta chains listed next were all sequenced from one sample in a study of blood T cells in healthy people across ages. The authors ran a second PCR of about 6 to 11 cycles using a sample-barcoded 5' primer and a J-beta primer mix. TCRdb reprocessed the 5' RACE reads with MiXCR, giving one entry per CDR3 protein. This table has 700,000 to 850,000 distinct CDR3 sequences, roughly 50% appearing once. Material: blood. The origin of the receptors is a man older than 75 in good health.

This clonotype was counted once. The chain links TRBV12-3 or TRBV12-4 to TRBJ2-3; the D gene is possibly TRBD2 (6 bases). V lost 7 bases to trimming and J lost 2 bases, with 16 bases between them. The CDR3 has 15 amino acids. CDR3 protein: CASTQSGSFTDTQYF. The CDR3 DNA is TGTGCCAGCACCCAATCCGGGAGTTTCACAGATACGCAGTATTTT.

The chain is built from TRBV4-2 and TRBJ2-1; no clear D. The J call is in doubt because the DNA end fits TRBJ2-7 better. CDR3 length equals 16 residues. The germline gives CDR1 LGHNA, CDR2 YNFKEQ. CDR3 in amino acids: CASSPDQNPSYNEQYF. The CDR3 coding sequence is TGTGCCAGCAGCCCCGATCAGAACCCATCCTACAATGAGCAGTACTTC.

Here the CDR3 reads CASRLLAGNLQYF. CDR3 nucleotide sequence: TGTGCCAGCAGGCTTCTAGCGGGCAACTTGCAGTACTTC. V and J are TRBV2 and TRBJ2-7; the match to TRBD2 covers 8 bases. Trimming cost V 6 bases and J 9 bases; bases outside gene matches: 10. Germline V CDR1 and CDR2: SNHLY, FYNNEI. The CDR3 spans 13 residues.

The J gene is TRBJ2-1, the V gene TRBV24-1; 13 nucleotides align to TRBD2. This CDR3 region has 19 residues. Germline CDR1 reads KGHDR; CDR2 reads SFDVKD. The ends lost 3 bases at V and 8 bases at J; junction bases unmatched: 15. This CDR3 reads CATSDPSPTSGRSGDEQFF. The CDR3, as DNA: TGTGCCACCAGTGATCCCTCTCCGACTAGCGGGAGGAGTGGCGATGAGCAGTTCTTC.

This chain joins TRBV30 and TRBJ2-7; a weak D match, TRBD1 (5 bases). Trimming left V 0 bases short and J 3 bases short, with 9 bases between. The germline V gene encodes CDR1 GTSNPN and CDR2 SVGIG (reference sequence). CDR3 length: 13 residues. The CDR3 loop reads CAWSVDRNYEQYF. For the CDR3, the DNA is TGTGCCTGGAGTGTAGACAGAAACTACGAGCAGTACTTC.

This chain connects TRBV28 to TRBJ2-1; TRBD1 or TRBD2 may be the D gene (5 bases each). Between the trimmed V and J ends, which lost 1 base and 10 bases, there was a span of 14 bases. This CDR3 region has 14 residues. Germline values: CDR1 MDHEN, CDR2 SYDVKM. The CDR3 region has the DNA TGTGCCAGCAGTTTATCGGGCTCCTGGGGGGAGCAGTTCTTC. Its protein is CASSLSGSWGEQFF.

The chain has TRBV6-1 and TRBJ1-5; 8 positions match TRBD1. Germline CDR1 and CDR2: MNHNS and SASEGT. The CDR3 contains 15 residues. V lost 4 bases and J lost 2; bases outside the gene matches: 4. CDR3 amino acids: CASSALQGGNQPQHF. The DNA of the CDR3 is TGTGCCAGCAGTGCTTTACAGGGGGGCAATCAGCCCCAGCATTTT.

The rearrangement joins TRBV28 to TRBJ2-7; 8 bases align to TRBD1. The V segment lost 6 bases and the J segment 6 bases; nucleotides outside the gene matches: 7. The CDR3 contains 13 residues. Germline lookup yields CDR1 MDHEN and CDR2 SYDVKM. DNA of the CDR3: TGTGCCAGCAGCCTGGACAGGGCCTGCGAGCAGTACTTC. This translates into CASSLDRACEQYF.

V gene TRBV10-3 combines with J gene TRBJ2-1; 8 bases line up with TRBD1. The CDR3 loop spans 16 amino acids. In germline, CDR1 is ENHRY, CDR2 SYGVKD. With 6 bases clipped from V and 5 bases from J, the junction kept 12 bases outside the gene matches. The CDR3 coding sequence is TGTGCCATCAGAGGGACAGGTGATAACCCTAACAATGAGCAGTTCTTC. This sequence encodes CAIRGTGDNPNNEQFF.

The V and J genes are TRBV2 and TRBJ1-2; D not resolved. In germline, CDR1 is SNHLY, CDR2 FYNNEI. The CDR3 runs to 11 residues. V was shortened by 7 bases and J by 9 bases, with 12 bases between the two germline ends. CDR3 region: CASIGESSYTF. The CDR3, as DNA: TGTGCCAGCATTGGGGAATCAAGCTACACCTTC.

CDR3: CASSEPTLGGGNEQFF. DNA of the CDR3: TGTGCCAGCAGTGAACCAACGCTAGGGGGAGGGAATGAGCAGTTCTTC. The rearrangement joins TRBV25-1 to TRBJ2-1, with a weak D call TRBD2 (7 bases). The V end lost 2 bases, the J end lost 7 bases, and 18 bases lay between the germline ends. Germline V gene data show CDR1 as MGHDK and CDR2 as SYGVNS. The CDR3 has 16 amino acids.

The chain carries TRBV6-6 and TRBJ2-2; TRBD2 matches 7 bases. CDR3 length: 17 residues. V was pared by 4 bases and J by 0 bases, with 8 bases of the junction left unmatched. Germline V gives CDR1 MNHNY, CDR2 SVGAGI (reference sequence). CDR3 in DNA: TGTGCCAGCAGTTTCCCCGGGAGGCCCGCGAACACCGGGGAGCTGTTTTTT. Protein: CASSFPGRPANTGELFF.

A few counts support this clonotype. This chain uses TRBV18 with TRBJ2-7; 10 positions agree with TRBD1. The V gene end was trimmed by 2 bases and the J gene end by 4 bases; junction bases not matched to a gene: 5. Germline V gives CDR1 KGHSH, CDR2 LQKENI. The CDR3 contains 15 residues. The CDR3 DNA reads TGTGCCAGCTCACCAGGGACAGGGGATTTGTACGAGCAGTACTTC. Protein sequence: CASSPGTGDLYEQYF.

This clonotype was recorded a few times. This rearrangement joins TRBV27 to TRBJ2-3; D is uncertain. The germline V gene has CDR1 MNHEY and CDR2 SMNVEV (reference sequence). This CDR3 comprises 12 residues. Trimming left V 6 bases short and J 5 bases short, with 9 bases between. The CDR3 protein is CASSINLDTQYF. In DNA form, the CDR3 reads TGTGCCAGCAGCATTAACCTAGATACGCAGTATTTT.

The V call is TRBV6-6, the J call TRBJ2-3; no definite D call. Germline CDR1 reads MNHNY; CDR2 reads SVGAGI (reference sequence). The germline V and J ends were trimmed by 2 bases and 3 bases, with 3 bases remaining between them. The CDR3 consists of 12 residues. Here the CDR3 DNA reads TGTGCCAGCAGTTACCTGACAGATACGCAGTATTTT. Translated: CASSYLTDTQYF.

The V and J genes are TRBV15 and TRBJ2-6; D is ambiguous. V gave up 0 bases and J gave up 0 bases, with 6 bases separating them. CDR1 LNHNV and CDR2 YYDKDF come from the germline V gene (reference sequence). The CDR3 has 16 amino acids. In DNA, the CDR3 is TGTGCCACCAGCAGAGATCAAAACTCTGGGGCCAACGTCCTGACTTTC. This translates into CATSRDQNSGANVLTF.

The CDR3 region is CSARPDWAGAREQFF. DNA for the CDR3: TGCAGTGCTAGACCCGACTGGGCGGGAGCTCGTGAGCAGTTCTTC. The rearrangement links TRBV20-1 to TRBJ2-1; TRBD2 agrees at 7 bases. This CDR3 comprises 15 residues. Trimming removed 2 bases from V and 9 bases from J; junction bases left unmatched: 13. Germline lookup yields CDR1 DFQATT and CDR2 SNEGSKA (reference sequence).

The chain couples TRBV6-1 to TRBJ1-1; D gene ambiguous. The germline CDR1 and CDR2 sequences are MNHNS and SASEGT. V was clipped by 4 bases and J by 0 bases, with 12 bases between them. The CDR3 runs to 15 residues. CDR3 loop: CASSVARPMNTEAFF. The CDR3 nucleotides read TGTGCCAGCAGTGTAGCCCGGCCTATGAACACTGAAGCTTTCTTT.

The chain is built from TRBV10-3 and TRBJ2-3; D tentatively fits TRBD1 or TRBD2 (6 bases each). There are 20 residues in the CDR3. Trimming removed 2 bases from V and 0 bases from J, with 24 bases in between. Germline V gene sequence: CDR1 ENHRY, CDR2 SYGVKD. The CDR3 DNA follows: TGTGCCATCAGTGAGCCAACCACGGGGGCGCGTGACGCTAGCACAGATACGCAGTATTTT. It specifies CAISEPTTGARDASTDTQYF.